Listed below are T cell receptor beta chains from one sample, sequenced in a study of Ad26.COV2.S vaccination and SARS-CoV-2 variants. Sequenced by immunoSEQ multiplex PCR; TCRdb stores in-frame clones only, minus some. This sample carries more than 350,000 clones, approximately 90% of them seen once, and the ten largest clones take over 9%. Sample: peripheral blood, taken in a trial of Ad26.COV2.S vaccine versus placebo. Receptor source: a person aged 18 to 59 who received the Ad26.COV2.S COVID-19 vaccine or a placebo. Both conserved end residues are part of each CDR3. D genes are given only for firm matches. Expanded clones get a size class; other rows say once, few or many, or leave the size out.

V gene	clone size	J gene	D gene	CDR3 DNA	CDR3 protein
TRBV9	NA	TRBJ1-1	NA	TGTGCCAGCAGCGTAGGAGGGCTCGTCGACACTGAAGCTTTCTTT	CASSVGGLVDTEAFF
TRBV3-1/TRBV3-2	NA	TRBJ2-7	TRBD2	TGTGCCAGCAGCCAAGATTGGCGGGAGCCCACCTACGAGCAGTACTTC	CASSQDWREPTYEQYF
TRBV5-5	NA	TRBJ1-5	NA	TGTGCCAGCAGCTTGGTGGGAAATCAGCCCCAGCATTTT	CASSLVGNQPQHF
TRBV24-1	NA	TRBJ2-1	NA	TGTGCCACCAGTGATTTGCAAAGGGGCTACCCCTCCTACAATGAGCAGTTCTTC	CATSDLQRGYPSYNEQFF
TRBV29-1	NA	TRBJ2-3	NA	TGCAGCGTTGTTGCAGCGTTTGATACGCAGTATTTT	CSVVAAFDTQYF
TRBV2	NA	TRBJ1-1	NA	TGTGCCAGCAGTTTAAAGGGGATCACTGAAGCTTTCTTT	CASSLKGITEAFF
TRBV28	NA	TRBJ1-2	NA	TGTGCCAGCAGTTTATACGGGGAATGGGACACCTTC	CASSLYGEWDTF
TRBV19	NA	TRBJ1-3	NA	TGTGCCAGTAACCCGGGAGGCCTCGGCAACACCATATATTTT	CASNPGGLGNTIYF
TRBV19	NA	TRBJ2-4	TRBD2	TGTGCCAGTAGTTCAAGAGCGGGGGGCCTCTGGGCGTACTTC	CASSSRAGGLWAYF
TRBV6-5	NA	TRBJ1-1	NA	TGTGCCAGCAGTTACTCGGGGGGGACCACTGAAGCTTTCTTT	CASSYSGGTTEAFF
TRBV28	NA	TRBJ2-1	TRBD2	TGTGCCAGCTGGGAGCGGGAGAGGGGTAATGAGCAGTTCTTC	CASWERERGNEQFF
TRBV11-3	once	TRBJ2-1	NA	TGTGCCAGCAGCTATGGTCAGGGATCCTACAATGAGCAGTTCTTC	CASSYGQGSYNEQFF
TRBV7-2	NA	TRBJ2-7	NA	TGTGCCAGCAGCTTAGTGGGGCAGAGCTACGAGCAGTACTTC	CASSLVGQSYEQYF
TRBV4-3	NA	TRBJ1-2	NA	TGCGCCAGCAGCCAAGGGTATGCAGGCTATAACTATGGCTACACCTTC	CASSQGYAGYNYGYTF
TRBV5-4	NA	TRBJ2-7	NA	TGTGCCAGCAGCCTCCTCTCCTACGAGCAGTACTTC	CASSLLSYEQYF
TRBV5-1	NA	TRBJ2-3	NA	TGCGCCAGCAGCTTGGAGGATAGCACAGATACGCAGTATTTT	CASSLEDSTDTQYF
TRBV4-3	NA	TRBJ2-5	TRBD1	TGCGCCAGCAGCCCAGGGGACAGGGAAGGGACCCAGTACTTC	CASSPGDREGTQYF
TRBV7-9	NA	TRBJ2-3	NA	TGTGCCAGCAGCTTAGGGGCGGGCGCTAGCACAGATACGCAGTATTTT	CASSLGAGASTDTQYF
TRBV24-1	NA	TRBJ2-3	NA	TGTGCCACCGGGGGAGAGTCCACAGATACGCAGTATTTT	CATGGESTDTQYF
TRBV24-1	NA	TRBJ2-1	NA	TGTGCCACGGTGGGGGCAACCTACAATGAGCAGTTCTTC	CATVGATYNEQFF